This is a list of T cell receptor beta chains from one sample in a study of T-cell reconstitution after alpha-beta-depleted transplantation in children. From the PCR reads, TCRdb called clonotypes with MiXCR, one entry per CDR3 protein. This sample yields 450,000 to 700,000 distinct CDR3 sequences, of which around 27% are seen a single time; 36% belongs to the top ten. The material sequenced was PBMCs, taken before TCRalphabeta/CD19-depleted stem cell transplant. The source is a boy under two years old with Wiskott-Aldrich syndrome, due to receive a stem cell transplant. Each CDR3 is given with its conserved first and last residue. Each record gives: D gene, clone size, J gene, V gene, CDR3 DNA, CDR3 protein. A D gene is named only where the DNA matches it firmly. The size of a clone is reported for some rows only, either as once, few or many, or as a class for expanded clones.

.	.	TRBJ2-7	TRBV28	TGTGCCAGCACCCCTCGGGGGACCTACGAGCAGTACTTC	CASTPRGTYEQYF
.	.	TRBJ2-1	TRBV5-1	TGCGCCAGCAGCGAGTACAGGGAGAATGAGCAGTTCTTC	CASSEYRENEQFF
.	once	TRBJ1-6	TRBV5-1	TGCGCCAGCAGCTTGTACCCAGGAGTGAATTCACCCCTCCACTTT	CASSLYPGVNSPLHF
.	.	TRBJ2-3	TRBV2	TGTGCCAGTAAGGGGGTGGCTAGCTCTTTGGGCTCCCCAGATACGCAGTATTTT	CASKGVASSLGSPDTQYF
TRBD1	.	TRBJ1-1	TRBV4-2	TGTGCCAGCAGCCAAGAGGGGACAGGGGGATTGGGAAACACTGAAGCTTTCTTT	CASSQEGTGGLGNTEAFF
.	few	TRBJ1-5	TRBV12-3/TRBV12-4	TGTGCCAGCAGTTTTCAGGGACTGAGCAATCAGCCCCAGCATTTT	CASSFQGLSNQPQHF
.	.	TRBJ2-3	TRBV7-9	TGTGCCAGCAGCTTAGCCCTGGAGGGGGGTACGCAGTATTTT	CASSLALEGGTQYF
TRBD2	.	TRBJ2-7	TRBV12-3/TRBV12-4	TGTGCCAGCACCGAGAGCGGGAGTCCTACGGACGAGCAGTACTTC	CASTESGSPTDEQYF
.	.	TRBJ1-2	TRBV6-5	TGTGCCAGCAGTTACACGTTATCGGCAGGGGTGAACTATGGCTACACCTTC	CASSYTLSAGVNYGYTF
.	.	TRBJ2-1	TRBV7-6	TGTGCCAGCAGCTTTGGGACTCAGACCTACAATGAGCAGTTCTTC	CASSFGTQTYNEQFF
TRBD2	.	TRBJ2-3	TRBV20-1	TGCAGTGCTAGAGTGGGACTAGCGGGACCAGATACGCAGTATTTT	CSARVGLAGPDTQYF
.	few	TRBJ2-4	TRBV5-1	TGCGCCAGCAGCGAGCAGAACCTAGCCAAAAACATTCAGTACTTC	CASSEQNLAKNIQYF
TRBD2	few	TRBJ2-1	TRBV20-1	TGCAGTGCTAGAGATGTCCTAGCGGGAGATCCCAATGAGCAGTTCTTC	CSARDVLAGDPNEQFF
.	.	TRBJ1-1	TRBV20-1	TGCAGTGCTAGTAATCTCGTCGGGGGGAGGACTGAAGCTTTCTTT	CSASNLVGGRTEAFF
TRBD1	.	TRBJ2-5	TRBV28	TGTGCCAGCAGTTCCCGGGACAGACAAGAGACCCAGTACTTC	CASSSRDRQETQYF
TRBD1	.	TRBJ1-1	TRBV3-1	TGTGCCAGCAACGTGGGACAGGCTGAAGCTTTCTTT	CASNVGQAEAFF
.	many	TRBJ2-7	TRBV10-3	TGTGCCATCAGTGAGTCCCAAGGGGTCGAGCAGTACTTC	CAISESQGVEQYF
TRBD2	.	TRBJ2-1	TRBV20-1	TGCAGTGCCCCGGACCCGGGACTAGGTGACAATGAGCAGTTCTTC	CSAPDPGLGDNEQFF
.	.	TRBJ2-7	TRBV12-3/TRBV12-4	TGTGCCAGCAAGGGTCCCTACGAGCAGTACTTC	CASKGPYEQYF
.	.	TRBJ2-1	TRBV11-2	TGTGCCAGCAGACAAAACCTAGGCGGGGAGCAGTTCTTC	CASRQNLGGEQFF
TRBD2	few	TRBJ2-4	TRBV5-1	TGCGCCAGCAGCATAGGAGGACTAGCGGGAGTTTACATTCAGTACTTC	CASSIGGLAGVYIQYF
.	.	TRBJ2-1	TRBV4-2	TGTGCCAGCAGCTGGGACGAGACCTCCTACAATGAGCAGTTCTTC	CASSWDETSYNEQFF
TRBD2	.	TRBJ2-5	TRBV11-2	TGTGCCAGCAGCTTAGGGGCTAGCGGGAGACAAGAGACCCAGTACTTC	CASSLGASGRQETQYF
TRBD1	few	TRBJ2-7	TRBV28	TGTGCCAGCAGTTCCTCCCTTATGACAGGGCCCTACGAGCAGTACTTC	CASSSSLMTGPYEQYF
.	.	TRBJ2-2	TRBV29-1	TGCAGCGTTGAATCTTCCGGTGTTGGGACCGGGGAGCTGTTTTTT	CSVESSGVGTGELFF
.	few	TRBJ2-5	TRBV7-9	TGTGCCAGCAGCTTACGGACACCGTCCCAAGAGACCCAGTACTTC	CASSLRTPSQETQYF
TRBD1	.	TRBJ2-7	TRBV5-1	TGCGCCAGCAGCACCGGGACAGGGGGCCACGAGCAGTACTTC	CASSTGTGGHEQYF
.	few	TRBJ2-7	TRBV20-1	TGCAGTGCTAGCGCAGGGGTGGGGGAGCAGTACTTC	CSASAGVGEQYF
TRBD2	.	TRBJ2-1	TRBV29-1	TGCAGCGCTTATAGCGGGAACAATGAGCAGTTCTTC	CSAYSGNNEQFF
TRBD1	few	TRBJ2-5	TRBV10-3	TGTGCCATCAGCGAGACAGGGGCAGAGACCCAGTACTTC	CAISETGAETQYF
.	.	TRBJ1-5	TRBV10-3	TGTGCCATCAGTCAGGGAGACGGTCAGCCCCAGCATTTT	CAISQGDGQPQHF
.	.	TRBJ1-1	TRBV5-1	TGCGCCAGCAGCTTGCAAGGGATCGCTGAAGCTTTCTTT	CASSLQGIAEAFF
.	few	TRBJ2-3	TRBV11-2	TGTGCCAGCAGCTTGACCCCTAGCACAGATACGCAGTATTTT	CASSLTPSTDTQYF
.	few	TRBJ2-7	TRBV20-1	TGCAGTGCTACCGAGACAGGTCCCTACGAGCAGTACTTC	CSATETGPYEQYF
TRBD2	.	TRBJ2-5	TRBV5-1	TGCGCCAGCAGCGCCGGACTAGCGGGCGGAGAGACCCAGTACTTC	CASSAGLAGGETQYF
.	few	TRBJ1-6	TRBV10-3	TGTGCCATCAGTGAGTTGGACTCACCCCTCCACTTT	CAISELDSPLHF
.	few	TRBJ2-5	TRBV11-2	TGTGCCAGCAGCTTAGACAGGCCCAAAGAGACCCAGTACTTC	CASSLDRPKETQYF
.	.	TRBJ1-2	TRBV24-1	TGTGCCACCACTCCGGGGGCCGCTAACTATGGCTACACCTTC	CATTPGAANYGYTF
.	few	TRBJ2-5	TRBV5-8	TGTGCCAGCAGCCGACTCCTCAACGGACGAGAGACCCAGTACTTC	CASSRLLNGRETQYF
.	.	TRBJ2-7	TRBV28	TGTGCCAGCAGTTTATTCGCCGAGCAGTACTTC	CASSLFAEQYF
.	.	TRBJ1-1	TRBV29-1	TGCAGCGTTGAAGATACGGGACACCCGAACACTGAAGCTTTCTTT	CSVEDTGHPNTEAFF
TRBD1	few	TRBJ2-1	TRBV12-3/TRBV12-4	TGTGCCAGCAGTTTCAGGGGGTCATTTGGCAATGAGCAGTTCTTC	CASSFRGSFGNEQFF
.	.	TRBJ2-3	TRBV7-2	TGTGCCAGCAGCTTATGGCTCCCTAGCACAGATACGCAGTATTTT	CASSLWLPSTDTQYF
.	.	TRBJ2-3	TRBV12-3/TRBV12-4	TGTGCCAGCAGTTTTTCCGGGACACCTAGCACAGATACGCAGTATTTT	CASSFSGTPSTDTQYF
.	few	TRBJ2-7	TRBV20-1	TGCAGTGCTAGACCCAAAGACAGATCCTACGAGCAGTACTTC	CSARPKDRSYEQYF